This entry lists 21 T cell receptor beta chains sequenced from one sample in a study of blood T cell repertoires in COVID-19. Method: immunoSEQ multiplex PCR; TCRdb's copy keeps in-frame clones and lacks some. The data hold about 220,000 clones, with roughly 75% observed a single time. The sequenced sample consisted of peripheral blood. The origin of the receptors is a woman in her 70s with acute or convalescent COVID-19.

The chain links TRBV5-1 to TRBJ2-1; 12 nucleotides align to TRBD2. Per germline, CDR1 SGHRS and CDR2 YFSETQ. V lost 2 bases to trimming and J lost 9 bases; unmatched junction nucleotides: 12. The CDR3 has 17 residues. The CDR3 coding sequence is TGCGCCAGCAGCTTCAACCCTCTAGCGGGGGGGCCGGGTGAGCAGTTCTTC. It translates to CASSFNPLAGGPGEQFF.

The gene calls are TRBV6-5 and TRBJ2-1; 7 positions match TRBD1. Germline CDR1 is MNHEY and CDR2 is SVGAGI. The CDR3 covers 15 residues. V lost 6 bases, J lost 7 bases, and 12 bases stayed unmatched. The CDR3 spells CASRPNDRVSNEQFF. The CDR3 bases are TGTGCCAGCAGACCCAATGACAGGGTATCGAATGAGCAGTTCTTC.

V gene TRBV6-5 combines with J gene TRBJ1-2; D is undetermined. The germline CDR1 and CDR2 sequences are MNHEY and SVGAGI. This CDR3 has 13 amino acids. V was cut by 8 bases and J by 7 bases, with 17 bases left in between. CDR3 residues: CASARARFGGYTF. CDR3 coding DNA: TGTGCCAGCGCGAGGGCGAGGTTTGGTGGCTACACCTTC.

This chain joins TRBV5-6 and TRBJ2-1; 10 bases fit TRBD2. The junction had 3 bases not matched to a gene; V was cut back by 0 bases and J by 6 bases. The CDR3 runs to 15 residues. CDR1 and CDR2 (germline): SGHDT, YYEEEE. CDR3 residues: CASSLVASGGNEQFF. The CDR3 region has the DNA TGTGCCAGCAGCTTGGTGGCTAGCGGGGGCAATGAGCAGTTCTTC.

On this clone: The germline gene is not matched at one end of the junction; a read error may be the cause. The chain combines TRBV4-1 with TRBJ2-2, with D possibly TRBD2 on 7 matching bases. Germline V gene data show CDR1 as MGHRA and CDR2 as YSYEKL. There are 16 residues in the CDR3. The CDR3 nucleotides read TGCGCCAGCAGCCGGAGCGGGACAACGAATACCGGGGAGCTGTTTTTT. Amino acid sequence: CASSRSGTTNTGELFF.

The genes are TRBV7-3 and TRBJ2-5; a weak D match, TRBD2 (6 bases). The germline CDR1 and CDR2 sequences are SGHTA and FQGTGA. V lost 5 bases to trimming and J lost 4 bases, with 20 bases between them. The CDR3 consists of 16 residues. The CDR3 loop is CASSQAGGPGAETQYF. The CDR3 bases are TGTGCCAGCAGCCAAGCAGGAGGGCCTGGAGCAGAGACCCAGTACTTC. The full variable domain, in which reference TRBV7-3 and TRBJ2-5 provide the parts outside the CDR3, is GAGVSQTPSNKVTEKGKYVELRCDPISGHTALYWYRQSLGQGPEFLIYFQGTGAADDSGLPNDRFFAVRPEGSVSTLKIQRTERGDSAVYLCASSQAGGPGAETQYFGPGTRLLVL.

A few counts support this clone. J is TRBJ2-1 and V is TRBV7-2; D may be TRBD2 (6 bases). CDR1 and CDR2 (germline): SGHTA, FQGNSA. This CDR3 region has 13 residues. Trimming cost V 5 bases and J 5 bases, with 10 bases left between them. The CDR3 spells CASSPAGHNEQFF. In DNA, the CDR3 is TGTGCCAGCAGCCCCGCGGGGCACAATGAGCAGTTCTTC. Complete variable domain (other parts from reference TRBV7-2 and TRBJ2-1): GAGVSQSPSNKVTEKGKDVELRCDPISGHTALYWYRQSLGQGLEFLIYFQGNSAPDKSGLPSDRFSAERTGGSVSTLTIQRTQQEDSAVYLCASSPAGHNEQFFGPGTRLTVL.

The chain employs TRBV28 and TRBJ2-7; TRBD1 might be the D (6 bases). Germline V gene data show CDR1 as MDHEN and CDR2 as SYDVKM. The CDR3 runs 14 residues. V was cut by 8 bases and J by 0 bases, with 14 bases left in between. This chain's CDR3 is CASFSGTHSYEQYF. Written as DNA, the CDR3 is TGTGCCAGCTTCTCCGGGACACACTCCTACGAGCAGTACTTC. The full variable domain, completed using reference TRBV28 and TRBJ2-7, is DVKVTQSSRYLVKRTGEKVFLECVQDMDHENMFWYRQDPGLGLRLIYFSYDVKMKEKGDIPEGYSVSREKKERFSLILESASTNQTSMYLCASFSGTHSYEQYFGPGTRLTVT.

The V and J genes are TRBV19 and TRBJ1-4; D might be TRBD1 (6 bases). V shed 10 bases and J shed 5 bases, with 14 bases lying between them. Germline values: CDR1 LNHDA, CDR2 SQIVND (reference sequence). The CDR3 has 13 amino acids. The CDR3 DNA reads as TGTGCCACCATGAGAGGGGGAAATGAAAAACTGTTTTTT. Translating gives CATMRGGNEKLFF.

The chain carries TRBV7-3 and TRBJ2-3, with TRBD2 as a possible D gene (6 bases). V gave up 2 bases and J gave up 3 bases, with 9 bases separating them. This CDR3 spans 14 amino acids. Per germline, CDR1 SGHTA and CDR2 FQGTGA. The CDR3 here is CASSLVGGTDTQYF. DNA of the CDR3: TGTGCCAGCAGCTTAGTGGGGGGAACAGATACGCAGTATTTT.

This rearrangement joins TRBV19 to TRBJ1-2; TRBD1 matches at 7 bases. CDR3 length equals 15 residues. CDR1 is LNHDA, CDR2 SQIVND, per germline (reference sequence). V lost 4 bases to trimming and J lost 3 bases; unmatched junction nucleotides: 8. The CDR3 DNA is TGTGCCAGTAGTACTCCAGGACAGGATTACTATGGCTACACCTTC. Its translation: CASSTPGQDYYGYTF.

J is TRBJ2-3 and V is TRBV6-5; TRBD2 is a possible D gene (5 bases). Germline lookup yields CDR1 MNHEY and CDR2 SVGAGI. V was clipped by 10 bases and J by 3 bases, with 11 bases between them. This CDR3 comprises 12 residues. The CDR3 region is CATQRETDTQYF. CDR3 sequence (DNA): TGTGCCACCCAGAGGGAAACAGATACGCAGTATTTT.

The chain combines TRBV18 with TRBJ2-5; D gene unclear. The CDR3 length is 15 residues. Trimming stripped 1 base from V and 5 bases from J, with 14 bases between. Germline-derived CDR1 and CDR2 are KGHSH and LQKENI. CDR3 bases: TGTGCCAGCTCACCACTCCCAGGATCTCACGAGACCCAGTACTTC. Protein: CASSPLPGSHETQYF.

The chain recombines TRBV19 with TRBJ2-1; 10 bases map to TRBD2. CDR1 and CDR2 (germline): LNHDA, SQIVND (reference sequence). The CDR3 loop spans 13 amino acids. J was trimmed by 9 bases and V by 6 bases; bases with no gene match: 5. CDR3 DNA sequence: TGTGCCAGTAGAGCGGGGGGGCGCATTGAGCAGTTCTTC. It encodes CASRAGGRIEQFF.

In DNA, the CDR3 is TGTGCCAGCAGCTTGTGGGGCGGAGCCCTCTCCTACGAGCAGTACTTC. Protein sequence: CASSLWGGALSYEQYF. V and J are TRBV5-8 and TRBJ2-7, with D possibly matching TRBD1 (5 bases). CDR3 length equals 16 residues. V was trimmed by 1 base and J by 0 bases, leaving 14 bases between them. The germline CDR1 and CDR2 sequences are SGHTS and YDEGEE. Supplemented by reference TRBV5-8 and TRBJ2-7, the full variable domain reads EAGVTQSPTHLIKTRGQQATLRCSPISGHTSVYWYQQALGLGLQFLLWYDEGEERNRGNFPPRFSGRQFPNYSSELNVNALELEDSALYLCASSLWGGALSYEQYFGPGTRLTVT.

The V and J genes are TRBV27 and TRBJ2-2, with a possible D match to TRBD1 (5 bases). Germline-derived CDR1 and CDR2 are MNHEY and SMNVEV (reference sequence). The V and J ends lost 8 bases and 8 bases respectively, with 12 bases between them. CDR3 size: 12 residues. CDR3 sequence (DNA): TGTGCCAGCTTTGGGGCATCGGGGGAGCTGTTTTTT. It translates to CASFGASGELFF.

In its sample, this clone was seen a few times. DNA of the CDR3: TGTGCCAGTAGTCTTCGGGACAATAGCATTCAGTACTTC. Residues: CASSLRDNSIQYF. The chain uses TRBV19 and TRBJ2-4, with D possibly being TRBD1 (6 bases). Trimming took off 5 bases at V and 9 bases at J, with 14 bases between the two ends. The CDR3 sequence is 13 residues long. Germline V gene lookup returns CDR1 LNHDA and CDR2 SQIVND (reference sequence).

The V gene is TRBV7-3, the J gene TRBJ2-2; D remains ambiguous. The V gene's germline CDR1 is SGHTA and CDR2 FQGTGA. V was shortened by 1 base and J by 6 bases, with 9 bases between the two germline ends. This CDR3 comprises 14 residues. The CDR3 DNA is TGTGCCAGCAGCTTAAGAGATTTCTCCGGGGAGCTGTTTTTT. It is translated as CASSLRDFSGELFF.

The rearrangement joins TRBV6-2 or TRBV6-3 to TRBJ1-5, with D uncertain. V was pared by 3 bases and J by 6 bases, with 12 bases between. Germline CDR1 is MNHEY and CDR2 is SVGEGT. CDR3 length: 14 amino acids. In DNA form, the CDR3 reads TGTGCCAGCAGTTATAGCGGGGTCGGTCAGCCCCAGCATTTT. Translation: CASSYSGVGQPQHF.

The V gene is TRBV7-2, the J gene TRBJ2-1, with 8 positions matching TRBD2. Germline assignment: CDR1 SGHTA and CDR2 FQGNSA. The length of the CDR3 is 16 residues. With 5 bases clipped from V and 8 bases from J, the junction kept 14 bases outside the gene matches. This CDR3 is CASSPKTGGLGHEQFF. CDR3 bases: TGTGCCAGCAGCCCAAAAACGGGGGGGCTTGGGCATGAGCAGTTCTTC.

DNA of the CDR3: TGTGCCAGCTCACCCCCTACAGGGTCGAAAACTGAAGCTTTCTTT. As protein: CASSPPTGSKTEAFF. V is TRBV18 and J is TRBJ1-1; D may be TRBD1 (6 bases). Germline assignment: CDR1 KGHSH and CDR2 LQKENI. The V end was cut by 3 bases, the J end by 5 bases, with 16 bases between. The CDR3 totals 15 residues.